Below are 10 T cell receptor beta chains sequenced from a single sample in a study of shared clonotypes between healthy human individuals. The table came from immunoSEQ multiplex PCR; TCRdb's copy has only in-frame clones and leaves some out. The sample carries about 2.5 million clones, 85% to 95% recorded once. Sequenced input: naive CD4+ T cells from PBMCs. This sample's subset: CD45RA+ positively selected. These receptor sequences come from a young man in good health. Some clones in this sample may be carry-over from other donors' samples.

The gene calls are TRBV21-1 and TRBJ2-7; the D segment call TRBD2 is taken from the table without a DNA check. TRBV21-1 is labeled a pseudogene. The CDR3 length is 14 residues. The CDR3 spells CASSNGGHLYEQYF. The DNA for the CDR3 is TGTGCCAGCAGCAACGGGGGGCACCTCTACGAGCAGTACTTC.

This chain links TRBV7-9 with TRBJ1-5, with D possibly matching TRBD1 (6 bases). V lost 5 bases, J lost 3 bases, and 14 bases lay in between. Germline assignment: CDR1 SEHNR and CDR2 FQNEAQ (reference sequence). The CDR3 consists of 15 residues. The CDR3 loop reads CASSRDNQTNQPQHF. The CDR3 nucleotides read TGTGCCAGCAGCCGGGACAACCAAACCAATCAGCCCCAGCATTTT.

This clone came up once. The V call is TRBV27, the J call TRBJ2-2, with 9 bases fitting TRBD2. Trimming removed 3 bases from V and 4 bases from J; junction bases left unmatched: 6. Per germline, CDR1 MNHEY and CDR2 SMNVEV (reference sequence). The CDR3 has 16 amino acids. The DNA for the CDR3 is TGTGCCAGCAGTTTCCGACTAGCGGTGAGCACCGGGGAGCTGTTTTTT. It specifies CASSFRLAVSTGELFF.

CDR3 nucleotides: TGTGCCAGCACAGGACTAGCGGGAGTAACCGGGGAGCTGTTTTTT. Translation gives CASTGLAGVTGELFF. J is TRBJ2-2 and V is TRBV2; 13 nucleotides align to TRBD2. The CDR3 is made up of 15 amino acids. Per germline, CDR1 SNHLY and CDR2 FYNNEI. Trimming at V came to 7 bases and at J to 5 bases, leaving 4 bases not matched to a gene.

The genes are TRBV28 and TRBJ2-3; D is undetermined. Germline V gene lookup returns CDR1 MDHEN and CDR2 SYDVKM. The CDR3 extends over 13 amino acids. V shed 5 bases and J shed 7 bases, with 13 bases lying between them. The CDR3 region has the DNA TGTGCCAGCAGTACCCCAAACTCCCATACGCAGTATTTT. Amino acids: CASSTPNSHTQYF.

In DNA, the CDR3 is TGTGCCACCAGCAGAGATTGGCCACCGGGGGCACGAGCTAATGAAAAACTGTTTTTT. Amino acids: CATSRDWPPGARANEKLFF. This chain links TRBV15 with TRBJ1-4, with D possibly being TRBD1 (6 bases). Trimming removed 0 bases at V and 3 bases at J, with 20 bases between. CDR1 LNHNV and CDR2 YYDKDF come from the germline V gene (reference sequence). CDR3 length: 19 amino acids.

The CDR3 sequence is CASSYEGFAYEQYF. The CDR3 bases are TGTGCCAGCAGTTACGAGGGATTCGCCTACGAGCAGTACTTC. The rearrangement uses TRBV28 and TRBJ2-7; possible D gene TRBD2, 5 bases. This CDR3 comprises 14 residues. Per the germline V gene, CDR1 is MDHEN and CDR2 is SYDVKM. V gave up 4 bases and J gave up 2 bases, with 12 bases separating them.

This clone was seen once. The J gene is TRBJ2-3, the V gene TRBV28, with 10 bases identical to TRBD1. This CDR3 contains 14 residues. CDR1 is MDHEN, CDR2 SYDVKM, per germline. Losses at the gene ends were 8 bases for V and 2 bases for J; bases not matched to a gene: 4. CDR3 DNA sequence: TGTGCCAGCCTGACAGGGGGCGTCACAGATACGCAGTATTTT. Its protein product is CASLTGGVTDTQYF. The full variable domain, its missing parts supplied by reference TRBV28 and TRBJ2-3, is DVKVTQSSRYLVKRTGEKVFLECVQDMDHENMFWYRQDPGLGLRLIYFSYDVKMKEKGDIPEGYSVSREKKERFSLILESASTNQTSMYLCASLTGGVTDTQYFGPGTRLTVL.

V gene TRBV11-2 combines with J gene TRBJ2-1; 7 positions agree with TRBD1. After removal of 5 bases from V and 10 bases from J, the junction contained 5 bases not matched to a gene. CDR1 is SGHAT, CDR2 FQNNGV, per germline. The CDR3 totals 12 residues. The CDR3 nucleotides are TGTGCCAGCAGCAACAAACAGGGGGAGCAGTTCTTC. Amino acids: CASSNKQGEQFF.

The chain uses TRBV7-2 and TRBJ2-5; TRBD2 aligns across 10 bases. Germline V lookup: CDR1 SGHTA, CDR2 FQGNSA. J was trimmed by 5 bases and V by 5 bases; bases with no gene match: 8. The CDR3 contains 15 residues. CDR3 DNA sequence: TGTGCCAGCAGCGCCCGGGGAGCGGGAGGGGAGACCCAGTACTTC. Protein: CASSARGAGGETQYF.